One and the same sample provided the 19 T cell receptor beta chains below, sequenced in a study of cytomegalovirus exposure and HLA in healthy donors. PCR involved 60 Vbeta and 13 Jbeta primers. Here immunoSEQ multiplex PCR was the method, and the copy in TCRdb shows in-frame clones only, minus some. Seen here are under 200,000 clones, roughly four fifths observed once, and the top ten hold around 3.7%. The source material was PBMCs. The receptors derive from a man in his forties in good health and CMV-seropositive.

The gene calls are TRBV7-9 and TRBJ1-4; D is possibly TRBD1 (6 bases). Germline values: CDR1 SEHNR, CDR2 FQNEAQ (reference sequence). The CDR3 has 16 residues. V lost 2 bases, J lost 4 bases, and 14 bases lay in between. CDR3 sequence: CASSLPPGEINEKLFF. In DNA, the CDR3 is TGTGCCAGCAGCTTACCGCCAGGGGAAATTAATGAAAAACTGTTTTTT.

The chain carries TRBV7-8 and TRBJ2-7; 11 bases fit TRBD1. V was clipped by 4 bases and J by 6 bases; unmatched bases: 8. Germline assignment: CDR1 SGHVS and CDR2 FQNEAQ. This CDR3 comprises 15 residues. This CDR3 is CASSYRDRGFSEQYF. CDR3 in DNA: TGTGCCAGCAGCTACCGGGACAGGGGGTTCTCCGAGCAGTACTTC.

The V gene is TRBV6-4, the J gene TRBJ2-3; TRBD1 matches at 10 bases. This CDR3 comprises 14 residues. V was pared by 3 bases and J by 6 bases, with 3 bases of the junction left unmatched. The germline gives CDR1 MRHNA, CDR2 SNTAGT. In DNA, the CDR3 is TGTGCCAGCAGTGAAGGGACAGGGGTTGATACGCAGTATTTT. This sequence encodes CASSEGTGVDTQYF.

The genes are TRBV6-6 and TRBJ1-2, with 10 bases aligning to TRBD1. V lost 5 bases and J lost 1; bases outside the gene matches: 4. The germline V gene has CDR1 MNHNY and CDR2 SVGAGI (reference sequence). CDR3 length: 15 residues. CDR3 protein: CASSPGTGDNYGYTF. For the CDR3, the DNA is TGTGCCAGCAGTCCAGGGACAGGGGATAACTATGGCTACACCTTC.

The table lists this clone with a count of one. The chain recombines TRBV1 with TRBJ1-5; the D segment call TRBD1 is taken from the table without a DNA check. TRBV1 is classified as a pseudogene. This CDR3 is built from 16 residues. The CDR3 region is CTSSQEDRGSNQPQHF. CDR3 DNA sequence: TGCACCAGCAGCCAAGAGGACAGGGGTAGCAATCAGCCCCAGCATTTT.

The V gene is TRBV9, the J gene TRBJ2-7; D possibly corresponds to TRBD1 (5 bases). Trimming removed 0 bases from V and 4 bases from J, with 11 bases in between. CDR1 SGDLS and CDR2 YYNGEE come from the germline V gene. There are 14 residues in the CDR3. This chain's CDR3 is CASSVEAGPYEQYF. DNA for the CDR3: TGTGCCAGCAGCGTAGAGGCAGGGCCATACGAGCAGTACTTC. Filled out from reference TRBV9 and TRBJ2-7, the complete variable domain reads DSGVTQTPKHLITATGQRVTLRCSPRSGDLSVYWYQQSLDQGLQFLIQYYNGEERAKGNILERFSAQQFPDLHSELNLSSLELGDSALYFCASSVEAGPYEQYFGPGTRLTVT.

V gene TRBV27 combines with J gene TRBJ2-3, with 10 bases fitting TRBD2. The CDR3 spans 16 residues. CDR1 is MNHEY and CDR2 is SMNVEV in the germline V gene (reference sequence). The trim removed 4 bases at V and 4 bases at J, leaving 8 bases unmatched. CDR3 in amino acids: CASSSQSAGGADTQYF. CDR3 coding DNA: TGTGCCAGCAGTTCACAATCAGCGGGAGGGGCAGATACGCAGTATTTT.

The genes are TRBV14 and TRBJ1-1, with a weak D call TRBD1 (6 bases). This CDR3 is built from 13 residues. Germline values: CDR1 SGHDN, CDR2 FVKESK. The V end lost 5 bases, the J end lost 4 bases, and 11 bases lay between the germline ends. The CDR3 reads CASSVQGGTEAFF. The CDR3 DNA reads as TGTGCCAGCAGCGTACAAGGGGGCACTGAAGCTTTCTTT.

The V gene is TRBV5-1, the J gene TRBJ2-7; perhaps TRBD1 as D (5 bases). Germline CDR1 and CDR2: SGHRS and YFSETQ. The CDR3 extends over 15 amino acids. V lost 0 bases, J lost 2 bases, and 12 bases lay in between. CDR3 residues: CASSLAEQAPYEQYF. The CDR3 nucleotides are TGCGCCAGCAGCTTGGCCGAACAGGCCCCCTACGAGCAGTACTTC.

V is TRBV5-6 and J is TRBJ2-3, with TRBD1 identical over 8 bases. The CDR3 is 13 residues long. Germline CDR1 SGHDT, CDR2 YYEEEE. Trimming cost V 3 bases and J 6 bases; bases outside gene matches: 3. The CDR3 sequence: CASSSQGADTQYF. The CDR3 coding sequence is TGTGCCAGCAGCTCCCAGGGGGCCGATACGCAGTATTTT.

The chain is built from TRBV7-2 and TRBJ2-4; possible D gene TRBD1, 6 bases. This CDR3 is 14 amino acids long. Germline V gives CDR1 SGHTA, CDR2 FQGNSA. V was shortened by 1 base and J by 7 bases, with 11 bases between the two germline ends. Here the CDR3 DNA reads TGTGCCAGCAGCTTAGGGCAGGGGCTGAACATTCAGTACTTC. Translation: CASSLGQGLNIQYF.

The chain combines TRBV27 with TRBJ2-7; D gene uncertain. The V end lost 6 bases, the J end lost 3 bases, and 12 bases lay between the germline ends. CDR3 size: 13 residues. Germline CDR1 is MNHEY and CDR2 is SMNVEV (reference sequence). The CDR3 reads CASRPWAGYEQYF. CDR3 bases: TGTGCCAGCAGGCCCTGGGCAGGCTACGAGCAGTACTTC.

V and J are TRBV29-1 and TRBJ2-1, with 14 bases lining up with TRBD2. After removal of 6 bases from V and 0 bases from J, the junction contained 4 bases not matched to a gene. This CDR3 contains 16 residues. The germline V gene has CDR1 SQVTM and CDR2 ANQGSEA. The CDR3 is CSVGLAGASSYNEQFF. CDR3 sequence (DNA): TGCAGCGTGGGACTAGCGGGAGCCAGCTCCTACAATGAGCAGTTCTTC.

The J gene is TRBJ2-1, the V gene TRBV27, with a weak D call TRBD1 (6 bases). Germline loops: CDR1 MNHEY, CDR2 SMNVEV (reference sequence). V lost 6 bases to trimming and J lost 4 bases, with 10 bases between them. This CDR3 has 13 residues. The CDR3 DNA follows: TGTGCCAGCAGCCCGGACAGATACAATGAGCAGTTCTTC. Translation: CASSPDRYNEQFF.

The rearrangement uses TRBV5-4 and TRBJ2-7, with D hard to call. Trimming stripped 0 bases from V and 3 bases from J, with 10 bases between. Germline CDR1 reads SGHNT; CDR2 reads YYREEE (reference sequence). This CDR3 is built from 14 residues. The chain's CDR3 is CASSLVGALYEQYF. CDR3 DNA: TGTGCCAGCAGCTTGGTTGGAGCCCTCTACGAGCAGTACTTC.

This chain links TRBV7-9 with TRBJ2-1; TRBD2 matches 12 bases. The CDR3 is 16 residues long. CDR1 SEHNR and CDR2 FQNEAQ come from the germline V gene (reference sequence). Trimming removed 5 bases from V and 3 bases from J; junction bases left unmatched: 5. CDR3 DNA: TGTGCCAGCAGCCTGAGACTAGCGGGAGACTACAATGAGCAGTTCTTC. As protein: CASSLRLAGDYNEQFF.

The J gene is TRBJ2-3, the V gene TRBV19; TRBD2 agrees at 8 bases. With 4 bases clipped from V and 4 bases from J, the junction kept 10 bases outside the gene matches. Germline CDR1 reads LNHDA; CDR2 reads SQIVND (reference sequence). The CDR3 sequence is 16 residues long. CDR3 nucleotide sequence: TGTGCCAGTAGTACACTAGGGACTAGTTCTTCAGATACGCAGTATTTT. Translating it yields CASSTLGTSSSDTQYF.

The chain employs TRBV29-1 and TRBJ2-7; 10 bases fit TRBD1. The CDR3 totals 13 residues. Per the germline V gene, CDR1 is SQVTM and CDR2 is ANQGSEA. J lost 8 bases, V lost 7 bases, and 11 bases had no gene match. The chain's CDR3 is CSAAPRGQGKQYF. Here the CDR3 DNA reads TGCAGCGCTGCCCCCCGGGGACAGGGGAAGCAGTACTTC.

With regard to this clone: This CDR3 fails to terminate in the conserved phenylalanine or tryptophan, so it likely reflects a read error. It is unclear where the CDR3 begins or ends on the DNA, so no DNA is shown, and the CDR3 is as TCRdb lists it. The chain employs TRBV6-5 and TRBJ1-1; the D call of TRBD1 is as the table states it, not checked on the DNA. The germline V gene has CDR1 MNHEY and CDR2 SVGAGI. Termini included, the CDR3 measures 12 amino acids. The CDR3 sequence: CASSGTGSLPFL.